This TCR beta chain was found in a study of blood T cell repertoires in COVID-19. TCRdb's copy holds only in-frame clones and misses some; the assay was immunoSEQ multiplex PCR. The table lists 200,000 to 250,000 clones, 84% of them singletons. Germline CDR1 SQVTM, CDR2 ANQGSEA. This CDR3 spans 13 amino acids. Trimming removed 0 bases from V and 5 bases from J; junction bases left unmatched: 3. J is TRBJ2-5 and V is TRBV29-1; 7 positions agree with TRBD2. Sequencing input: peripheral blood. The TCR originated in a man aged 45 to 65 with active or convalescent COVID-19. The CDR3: CSVEDPGGETQYF. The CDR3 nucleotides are TGCAGCGTTGAAGATCCGGGGGGTGAGACCCAGTACTTC.